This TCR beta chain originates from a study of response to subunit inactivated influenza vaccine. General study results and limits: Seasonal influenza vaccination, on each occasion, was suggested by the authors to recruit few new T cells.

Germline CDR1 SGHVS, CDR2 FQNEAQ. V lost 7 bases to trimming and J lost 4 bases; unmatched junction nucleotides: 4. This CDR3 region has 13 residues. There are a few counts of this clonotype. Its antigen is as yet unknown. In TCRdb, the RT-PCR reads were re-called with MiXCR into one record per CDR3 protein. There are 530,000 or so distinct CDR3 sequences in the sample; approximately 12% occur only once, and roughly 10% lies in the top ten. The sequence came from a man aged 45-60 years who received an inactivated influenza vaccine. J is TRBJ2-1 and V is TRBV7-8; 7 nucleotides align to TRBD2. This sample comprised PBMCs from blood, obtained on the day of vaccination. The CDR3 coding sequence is TGTGCCAGCACCTTGGGGGGGTACAATGAGCAGTTCTTC. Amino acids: CASTLGGYNEQFF.